Listed here is a single TCR beta chain. The target of this receptor is not known. No quality values exist for individual bases; no much larger clone is one base distant. The data originate from a study of shared clonotypes between healthy human individuals (dated by TCRdb to the early 2020s). With respect to the entire study: The cohort included three men and a couple of women between 18 and 49 years of age. For each donor, three plates each were used for CD4 naive and CD4 memory, two plates were used for CD8 naive, and one plate was used for CD8 memory. To estimate repertoire size and how much clonotypes are shared between individuals, the study performed deep sequencing of blood TCR repertoires from roughly five healthy adults. Libraries were prepared and TCR repertoires were sequenced by different laboratories using diverse techniques, in order to increase sequencing depth and limit assay-specific biases. Each donor's leukapheresis produced roughly between roughly 0.85 and 10 billion PBMCs.

TCR CDR3 regions were amplified from genomic DNA by multiplex PCR using the deep immunoSEQ assay. Extracted genomic DNA from each cell subset was distributed evenly across all wells of several immunoSEQ 96-well plates, and each plate was treated as a replicate. For sorted subsets, around 200 ng genomic DNA, equal to some 28,000 T cell genomes, was loaded into each replicate PCR. Purified libraries were quantified with a Qubit 3.0 fluorometer, sized on a Bioanalyzer 2100, and re-quantified with the KAPA Library Quantification kit. Every immunoSEQ 96-well plate was sequenced on a separate single-read 150-cycle Illumina NextSeq 550 flow cell. Per the authors' processing: Because only junctional sequences without quality scores were contained in the immunoSEQ output, filtering matching that applied to full-length reads could not be performed. Sequences were annotated with PyIR, a Python wrapper for IgBLAST v1.9, and V/J genes and CDR3 were assigned using IMGT germline references. Reads with weak V/J assignments (E-value above 1e-6), missing CDR3, stop codons, out-of-frame junctions, or ambiguous translated residues were removed. V3J clonotypes were defined as sequences sharing the same inferred V gene, J gene, and CDR3 amino acid sequence. Percentage overlap between repertoires was calculated by dividing the number of shared unique clonotypes by the size of the smaller repertoire. RTK rarefaction, the Chao1 estimator, and Recon v2.1 estimates of unobserved clonotypes were used to assess repertoire richness. For all TCRbeta clonotypes obtained by the gDNA method from several donors, generation probabilities were computed with OLGA. TCRdb re-hosts the immuneACCESS table, in-frame sequences only. Its copies lack some clones; in the studies checked, an unresolved V gene accounts for under half of them, and the cause for the rest is not known. V and J calls plus clone size are reproduced from that table; the DNA served to infer D and trimming. The sample profile shows about 2.3 million clones; roughly 90% of them were found once. Around 0.4% of the sample goes to the ten largest clones.

The CDR3 runs 15 amino acids, cysteine and phenylalanine included. Here the CDR3 DNA is all that survives: 45 bases in frame from base 1. V has 3 bases trimmed and J has 4 bases trimmed; junction bases matching no gene number 4. CDR1 and CDR2, per the germline V gene, are SGDLS and YYNGEE. Healthy HIV-negative adults with no recently reported acute infections or vaccinations were included as donors. Every donor was a Caucasian adult residing in Nashville, Tennessee, USA. Magnetic negative selection was used to enrich CD4+ T cells, after which naive cells were positively selected on CD45RA and the negative fraction became the memory subset. Blood was collected by leukapheresis, and PBMCs were isolated by Ficoll-Histopaque density gradient centrifugation and then cryopreserved in liquid nitrogen vapor phase. Purity and quantity of every magnetically sorted T cell population were checked by analytical flow cytometry. Genomic DNA was isolated from every sorted fraction and measured by UV absorbance on a Nanodrop 2000c.

General conclusions and limits of the study: Based on pairwise subsampling, the degree of clonotype sharing among donors was expected to be affected by sequencing depth. When several donors were compared, the shared fraction of clonotypes was around 5.1% for naive CD4, over 3% for naive CD8, 2% to 2.5% for memory CD4, and 0.4% for memory CD8. The genetic and exposure-history diversity represented was limited by the small number of donors. Naive subsets generally had larger estimated clonotype richness than memory subsets did. Sampling was restricted to blood, and TCR repertoires in tissues likely differ from the TCR repertoires found in blood. Rarefaction of sorted-subset datasets indicated incomplete sequencing despite the large sequencing depth. Compared with non-shared clonotypes, clonotypes shared by all four sorted-subset donors had higher generation probabilities.

Input material: naive CD4+ T cells from PBMCs. The cell subset or site label, read with the paper, signifies: CD45RA+ positively selected. The source is a young man in good health. Some clones in this sample may be carry-over from other donors' samples. The sequence links TRBV9 to TRBJ1-2; 12 junctional bases match TRBD1. DNA sequence: TGTGCCAGCAGCGCCGGGACAGGGGGCTTCTATGGCTACACCTTC. The translation is CASSAGTGGFYGYTF. With the rest looked up from the reference TRBV9 and TRBJ1-2 genes rather than sequenced, the full variable domain is DSGVTQTPKHLITATGQRVTLRCSPRSGDLSVYWYQQSLDQGLQFLIQYYNGEERAKGNILERFSAQQFPDLHSELNLSSLELGDSALYFCASSAGTGGFYGYTFGSGTRLTVV.